The rows below give T cell receptor beta chains drawn from one sample of a study of regulatory T cells in long-lasting Graves disease. Via MiXCR, TCRdb re-called the multiplex PCR reads, giving one row per CDR3 protein. Of roughly 500,000 distinct CDR3 sequences in the sample, less than 25% were seen once. The starting material was peripheral blood mononuclear cells (PBMCs), obtained when the disease was refractory, from a patient treated with antithyroid drugs. These receptors all come from a female donor with Graves disease. The CDR3 runs from the conserved cysteine through the conserved F or W. The order of the fields is D gene, J gene, CDR3 length, clone size, V gene, CDR3 protein, CDR3 DNA. The D gene is left open where the match is weak. Not every row has a clone size; where given, it reads once, few, many or a size class.

d_gene: NA; j_gene: TRBJ1-6; len: 15; abundance: NA; v_gene: TRBV5-1; CDR3aa: CASSPRQDYNSPLHF; CDR3nt: TGCGCCAGCAGCCCCCGACAGGACTATAATTCACCCCTCCACTTT
d_gene: NA; j_gene: TRBJ1-1; len: 15; abundance: NA; v_gene: TRBV4-1; CDR3aa: CASSQEELVNTEAFF; CDR3nt: TGCGCCAGCAGCCAAGAAGAGCTGGTAAACACTGAAGCTTTCTTT
d_gene: NA; j_gene: TRBJ1-1; len: 19; abundance: few; v_gene: TRBV19; CDR3aa: CASSSKDRARPFMNTEAFF; CDR3nt: TGTGCCAGTAGTTCGAAGGACCGGGCCAGACCCTTCATGAACACTGAAGCTTTCTTT
d_gene: NA; j_gene: TRBJ2-7; len: 14; abundance: few; v_gene: TRBV19; CDR3aa: CASSSQWEINEQYF; CDR3nt: TGTGCCAGTAGTAGTCAGTGGGAAATCAACGAGCAGTACTTC
d_gene: TRBD1; j_gene: TRBJ1-1; len: 15; abundance: few; v_gene: TRBV24-1; CDR3aa: CATSDDRGQGTEAFF; CDR3nt: TGTGCCACCAGTGATGACAGGGGGCAAGGCACTGAAGCTTTCTTT
d_gene: TRBD1; j_gene: TRBJ2-2; len: 16; abundance: few; v_gene: TRBV19; CDR3aa: CASSGPGQSYTGELFF; CDR3nt: TGTGCCAGTAGTGGACCGGGACAGAGCTACACCGGGGAGCTGTTTTTT
d_gene: TRBD1; j_gene: TRBJ2-5; len: 14; abundance: many; v_gene: TRBV19; CDR3aa: CASSSRQGEETQYF; CDR3nt: TGTGCCAGTAGTTCGAGACAGGGCGAAGAGACCCAGTACTTC
d_gene: NA; j_gene: TRBJ2-7; len: 13; abundance: few; v_gene: TRBV29-1; CDR3aa: CSVLGFPDYEQYF; CDR3nt: TGCAGCGTTCTCGGGTTTCCTGATTACGAGCAGTACTTC
d_gene: TRBD2; j_gene: TRBJ2-2; len: 14; abundance: many; v_gene: TRBV7-9; CDR3aa: CAIQGLAGVGELFF; CDR3nt: TGTGCCATCCAAGGACTAGCGGGGGTCGGGGAGCTGTTTTTT
d_gene: NA; j_gene: TRBJ1-4; len: 16; abundance: many; v_gene: TRBV11-2; CDR3aa: CASSLGTVSTNEKLFF; CDR3nt: TGTGCCAGCAGCTTAGGGACCGTTTCAACTAATGAAAAACTGTTTTTT
d_gene: NA; j_gene: TRBJ2-2; len: 14; abundance: many; v_gene: TRBV12-5; CDR3aa: CASGLTGRAGELFF; CDR3nt: TGTGCTAGTGGTTTGACAGGGCGGGCCGGGGAGCTGTTTTTT
d_gene: NA; j_gene: TRBJ1-4; len: 15; abundance: NA; v_gene: TRBV28; CDR3aa: CASFGGAATNEKLFF; CDR3nt: TGTGCCAGCTTTGGGGGGGCGGCAACTAATGAAAAACTGTTTTTT
d_gene: NA; j_gene: TRBJ2-5; len: 20; abundance: many; v_gene: TRBV7-2; CDR3aa: CASSLGVITGRSPMQETQYF; CDR3nt: TGTGCCAGCAGCTTAGGAGTCATCACAGGCCGATCCCCGATGCAAGAGACCCAGTACTTC
d_gene: TRBD2; j_gene: TRBJ2-5; len: 15; abundance: many; v_gene: TRBV6-1; CDR3aa: CASSTGLAVGETQYF; CDR3nt: TGTGCCAGCAGTACGGGACTAGCAGTGGGAGAGACCCAGTACTTC
d_gene: NA; j_gene: TRBJ1-1; len: 15; abundance: NA; v_gene: TRBV28; CDR3aa: CASSPTLYEATEAFF; CDR3nt: TGTGCCAGCAGTCCGACCCTATACGAGGCCACTGAAGCTTTCTTT
d_gene: TRBD1; j_gene: TRBJ1-1; len: 16; abundance: NA; v_gene: TRBV5-5; CDR3aa: CASSLGQATMNTEAFF; CDR3nt: TGTGCCAGCAGCTTAGGACAGGCCACGATGAACACTGAAGCTTTCTTT
d_gene: NA; j_gene: TRBJ1-5; len: 13; abundance: many; v_gene: TRBV28; CDR3aa: CASSLKIDQPQHF; CDR3nt: TGTGCCAGCAGTTTAAAGATTGATCAGCCCCAGCATTTT
d_gene: NA; j_gene: TRBJ2-4; len: 17; abundance: many; v_gene: TRBV2; CDR3aa: CASSEALPGIAKNIQYF; CDR3nt: TGTGCCAGCAGTGAAGCGCTGCCCGGGATAGCCAAAAACATTCAGTACTTC
d_gene: NA; j_gene: TRBJ1-1; len: 17; abundance: many; v_gene: TRBV28; CDR3aa: CASSSHIRQIRNTEAFF; CDR3nt: TGTGCCAGCAGCTCCCATATAAGACAGATTCGGAACACTGAAGCTTTCTTT
d_gene: NA; j_gene: TRBJ2-5; len: 16; abundance: many; v_gene: TRBV15; CDR3aa: CATSRANALSAETQYF; CDR3nt: TGTGCCACCAGCAGAGCGAACGCACTAAGTGCAGAGACCCAGTACTTC
d_gene: NA; j_gene: TRBJ2-4; len: 12; abundance: NA; v_gene: TRBV7-8; CDR3aa: CASSLLANIQYF; CDR3nt: TGTGCCAGCAGCTTATTAGCGAACATTCAGTACTTC
d_gene: TRBD1; j_gene: TRBJ1-2; len: 15; abundance: NA; v_gene: TRBV4-3; CDR3aa: CASSPRDRGDYGYTF; CDR3nt: TGCGCCAGCAGCCCCCGGGACAGGGGCGACTATGGCTACACCTTC
d_gene: NA; j_gene: TRBJ1-2; len: 16; abundance: many; v_gene: TRBV12-3/TRBV12-4; CDR3aa: CASSFRGGRGMYGYTF; CDR3nt: TGTGCCAGCAGTTTCCGGGGGGGCCGGGGCATGTATGGCTACACCTTC
d_gene: NA; j_gene: TRBJ2-1; len: 13; abundance: NA; v_gene: TRBV6-5; CDR3aa: CASSYSTGKEQFF; CDR3nt: TGTGCCAGCAGTTACTCGACCGGAAAAGAGCAGTTCTTC
d_gene: TRBD2; j_gene: TRBJ2-5; len: 15; abundance: many; v_gene: TRBV12-3/TRBV12-4; CDR3aa: CASSLEWTRGETQYF; CDR3nt: TGTGCCAGCAGTTTAGAGTGGACTAGAGGCGAGACCCAGTACTTC
d_gene: TRBD2; j_gene: TRBJ2-7; len: 16; abundance: NA; v_gene: TRBV4-2; CDR3aa: CASSREGLAGLYEQYF; CDR3nt: TGTGCCAGCAGCCGAGAGGGACTAGCGGGGCTCTACGAGCAGTACTTC
d_gene: NA; j_gene: TRBJ2-2; len: 15; abundance: many; v_gene: TRBV24-1; CDR3aa: CATSDLEQGIGELFF; CDR3nt: TGTGCCACCAGTGATTTGGAACAGGGAATCGGGGAGCTGTTTTTT
d_gene: TRBD1; j_gene: TRBJ2-2; len: 15; abundance: NA; v_gene: TRBV4-3; CDR3aa: CASSQPGQGTGELFF; CDR3nt: TGCGCCAGCAGCCAACCGGGACAGGGCACCGGGGAGCTGTTTTTT
d_gene: NA; j_gene: TRBJ2-7; len: 14; abundance: NA; v_gene: TRBV7-2; CDR3aa: CASSLGQRIGEQYF; CDR3nt: TGTGCCAGCAGCTTAGGACAGAGGATTGGCGAGCAGTACTTC
d_gene: NA; j_gene: TRBJ1-2; len: 14; abundance: NA; v_gene: TRBV4-3; CDR3aa: CASSQSQRLYGYTF; CDR3nt: TGCGCCAGCAGCCAATCTCAACGGCTGTATGGCTACACCTTC
d_gene: TRBD1; j_gene: TRBJ1-2; len: 14; abundance: NA; v_gene: TRBV20-1; CDR3aa: CSARVGTDSYGYTF; CDR3nt: TGCAGTGCTAGAGTTGGGACAGACTCTTATGGCTACACCTTC
d_gene: NA; j_gene: TRBJ2-1; len: 15; abundance: NA; v_gene: TRBV7-3; CDR3aa: CASSRLGGPGSEQFF; CDR3nt: TGTGCCAGCAGCCGTCTCGGGGGTCCGGGAAGTGAGCAGTTCTTC
d_gene: NA; j_gene: TRBJ2-5; len: 14; abundance: many; v_gene: TRBV28; CDR3aa: CASSLGGYQETQYF; CDR3nt: TGTGCCAGCAGCTTGGGGGGATACCAAGAGACCCAGTACTTC
d_gene: NA; j_gene: TRBJ2-7; len: 13; abundance: few; v_gene: TRBV6-1; CDR3aa: CASRHPGSDEQYF; CDR3nt: TGTGCCAGCCGTCACCCCGGCAGCGACGAGCAGTACTTC
d_gene: NA; j_gene: TRBJ2-7; len: 14; abundance: many; v_gene: TRBV12-3/TRBV12-4; CDR3aa: CASSPRGVDYEQYF; CDR3nt: TGTGCCAGCAGTCCTCGGGGAGTCGACTACGAGCAGTACTTC
d_gene: TRBD1; j_gene: TRBJ1-4; len: 13; abundance: few; v_gene: TRBV6-1; CDR3aa: CASRTGGLEKLFF; CDR3nt: TGTGCCAGCAGGACAGGGGGATTAGAAAAACTGTTTTTT
d_gene: NA; j_gene: TRBJ1-2; len: 14; abundance: few; v_gene: TRBV7-2; CDR3aa: CASSPAGGPYGYTF; CDR3nt: TGTGCCAGCAGCCCCGCGGGGGGCCCCTATGGCTACACCTTC
d_gene: NA; j_gene: TRBJ2-3; len: 15; abundance: NA; v_gene: TRBV7-3; CDR3aa: CASSLTLLSTDTQYF; CDR3nt: TGTGCCAGCAGCTTAACGTTACTAAGCACAGATACGCAGTATTTT
d_gene: NA; j_gene: TRBJ2-7; len: 15; abundance: many; v_gene: TRBV6-2/TRBV6-3; CDR3aa: CASSYRDTDVYEQYF; CDR3nt: TGTGCCAGCAGTTACCGGGACACGGATGTCTACGAGCAGTACTTC
d_gene: NA; j_gene: TRBJ1-5; len: 15; abundance: many; v_gene: TRBV28; CDR3aa: CASSLLKFSNQPQHF; CDR3nt: TGTGCCAGCAGTTTATTGAAATTTAGCAATCAGCCCCAGCATTTT
d_gene: NA; j_gene: TRBJ1-1; len: 15; abundance: many; v_gene: TRBV2; CDR3aa: CASRDRQLSFTEAFF; CDR3nt: TGTGCCAGCAGGGATAGACAGCTCTCATTCACTGAAGCTTTCTTT
d_gene: TRBD2; j_gene: TRBJ2-4; len: 16; abundance: few; v_gene: TRBV7-2; CDR3aa: CASSTRTSGITNIQYF; CDR3nt: TGTGCCAGCAGCACCAGGACTAGCGGGATCACAAACATTCAGTACTTC
d_gene: NA; j_gene: TRBJ1-5; len: 14; abundance: many; v_gene: TRBV28; CDR3aa: CASKTSHSNQPQHF; CDR3nt: TGTGCCAGCAAGACGAGCCATAGCAATCAGCCCCAGCATTTT
d_gene: NA; j_gene: TRBJ2-5; len: 14; abundance: many; v_gene: TRBV28; CDR3aa: CASSLSWDGETQYF; CDR3nt: TGTGCCAGCAGTTTGTCGTGGGACGGGGAGACCCAGTACTTC
d_gene: TRBD2; j_gene: TRBJ2-7; len: 14; abundance: many; v_gene: TRBV5-1; CDR3aa: CASSLGGRSYEQYF; CDR3nt: TGTGCCAGCAGTTTGGGCGGGAGGAGCTACGAGCAGTACTTC
d_gene: NA; j_gene: TRBJ2-3; len: 14; abundance: NA; v_gene: TRBV12-3/TRBV12-4; CDR3aa: CASSRTRPTDTQYF; CDR3nt: TGTGCCAGCAGTCGGACCCGCCCGACAGATACGCAGTATTTT
d_gene: NA; j_gene: TRBJ1-2; len: 12; abundance: many; v_gene: TRBV28; CDR3aa: CASSLWGDGYTF; CDR3nt: TGTGCCAGCAGTTTATGGGGAGATGGCTACACCTTC
d_gene: NA; j_gene: TRBJ2-1; len: 15; abundance: NA; v_gene: TRBV9; CDR3aa: CASSSGASSYNEQFF; CDR3nt: TGTGCCAGCAGCTCCGGGGCAAGCTCCTACAATGAGCAGTTCTTC
d_gene: TRBD2; j_gene: TRBJ2-1; len: 14; abundance: many; v_gene: TRBV12-3/TRBV12-4; CDR3aa: CASSFLAGGSEQFF; CDR3nt: TGTGCCAGCAGTTTTCTAGCGGGAGGGAGTGAGCAGTTCTTC
d_gene: NA; j_gene: TRBJ2-5; len: 14; abundance: many; v_gene: TRBV28; CDR3aa: CASSFGRTQETQYF; CDR3nt: TGTGCCAGCAGTTTCGGCAGGACCCAAGAGACCCAGTACTTC
d_gene: NA; j_gene: TRBJ2-7; len: 14; abundance: many; v_gene: TRBV7-8; CDR3aa: CASSLQDRSYEQYF; CDR3nt: TGTGCCAGCAGCCTACAGGACCGCTCCTACGAGCAGTACTTC
d_gene: NA; j_gene: TRBJ1-1; len: 16; abundance: many; v_gene: TRBV6-4; CDR3aa: CASSYSPQVGPDEAFF; CDR3nt: TGTGCCAGCAGTTACTCGCCCCAGGTAGGGCCGGATGAAGCTTTCTTT
d_gene: NA; j_gene: TRBJ1-5; len: 15; abundance: NA; v_gene: TRBV28; CDR3aa: CASSPYRDSNQPQHF; CDR3nt: TGTGCCAGCAGTCCGTACAGGGATAGCAATCAGCCCCAGCATTTT
d_gene: TRBD2; j_gene: TRBJ2-7; len: 15; abundance: NA; v_gene: TRBV3-1; CDR3aa: CASSQVTSGRDEQYF; CDR3nt: TGTGCCAGCAGCCAAGTCACTAGCGGGAGGGACGAGCAGTACTTC
d_gene: NA; j_gene: TRBJ2-5; len: 13; abundance: many; v_gene: TRBV30; CDR3aa: CAWSFMVMETQYF; CDR3nt: TGTGCCTGGAGTTTTATGGTCATGGAGACCCAGTACTTC